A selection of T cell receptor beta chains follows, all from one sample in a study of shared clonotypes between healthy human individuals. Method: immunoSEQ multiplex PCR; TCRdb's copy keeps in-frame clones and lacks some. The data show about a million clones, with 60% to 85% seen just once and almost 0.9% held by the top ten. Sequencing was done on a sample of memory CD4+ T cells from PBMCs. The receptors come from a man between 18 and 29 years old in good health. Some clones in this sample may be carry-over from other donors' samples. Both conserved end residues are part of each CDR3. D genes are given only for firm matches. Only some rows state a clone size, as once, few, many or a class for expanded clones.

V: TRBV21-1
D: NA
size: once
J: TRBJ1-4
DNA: TGTGCCAGCAGCCAAAAGGAGGGGGCAGACGAAAAACTGTTTTTT
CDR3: CASSQKEGADEKLFF

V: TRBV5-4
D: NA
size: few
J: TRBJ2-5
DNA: TGTGCCAGCAGCTTTAGCGGAGGGCAAGAGACCCAGTACTTC
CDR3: CASSFSGGQETQYF

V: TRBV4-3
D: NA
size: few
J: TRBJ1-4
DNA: TGCGCCAGCAGCCAGCTCAAAGAAGGGACGGAAAAACTGTTTTTT
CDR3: CASSQLKEGTEKLFF

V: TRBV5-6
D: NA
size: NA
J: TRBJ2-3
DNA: TGTGCCAGCAGCCGAAGGGGGAGCACAGATACGCAGTATTTT
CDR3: CASSRRGSTDTQYF

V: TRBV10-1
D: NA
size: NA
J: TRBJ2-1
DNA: TGCGCCAGCAGGACGGTTTGGGAGGTTGGGTCCTACAATGAGCAGTTCTTC
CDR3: CASRTVWEVGSYNEQFF

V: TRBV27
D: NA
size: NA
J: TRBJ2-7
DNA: TGTGCCAGCAGTTTGGTGGATAGCTCCTACGAGCAGTACTTC
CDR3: CASSLVDSSYEQYF

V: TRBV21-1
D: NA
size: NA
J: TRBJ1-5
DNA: TGTGCCAGCGATGCAGGGGCAGGGGGGGTTTTATGTCTTCCCACCCAGCCCCAGCATTTT
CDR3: CASDAGAGGVLCLPTQPQHF

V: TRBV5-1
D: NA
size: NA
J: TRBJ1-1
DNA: TGCGCCAGCAGCACTGGCATGGCGGGTAACACTGAAGCTTTCTTT
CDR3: CASSTGMAGNTEAFF

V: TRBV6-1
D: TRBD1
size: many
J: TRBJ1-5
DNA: TGTGCCAGCAGTAGGGACAGGGGAGGTCAGCCCCAGCATTTT
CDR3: CASSRDRGGQPQHF

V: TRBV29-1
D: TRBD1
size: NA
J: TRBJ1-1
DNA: TGCAGCGTTGGTGCGGACAGGGTCTACACTGAAGCTTTCTTT
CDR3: CSVGADRVYTEAFF

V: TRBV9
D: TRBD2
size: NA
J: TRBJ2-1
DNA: TGTGCCAGCAGCGAGACGGCGTTACTCTCTTGGGGCGGGAGGCGTGGGAACAATGAGCAGTTCTTC
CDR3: CASSETALLSWGGRRGNNEQFF

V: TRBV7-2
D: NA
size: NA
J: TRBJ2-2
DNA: TGTGCCAGCAGCCCGGGGGCGGACAGGGAGCTGTTTTTT
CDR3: CASSPGADRELFF

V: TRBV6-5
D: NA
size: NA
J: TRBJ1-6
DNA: TGTGCCAGCAGTTACGCCGGGACTTGGGCCCTCCACTTT
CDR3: CASSYAGTWALHF

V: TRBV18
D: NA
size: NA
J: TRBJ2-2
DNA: TGTGCCACCCGAAGAGAGGGGACCAACACCGGGGAGCTGTTTTTT
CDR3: CATRREGTNTGELFF

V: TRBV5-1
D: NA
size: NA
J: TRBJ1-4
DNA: TGCGCCAGCAGCTTGGCCCGTTCCGAAAAACTGTTTTTT
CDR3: CASSLARSEKLFF

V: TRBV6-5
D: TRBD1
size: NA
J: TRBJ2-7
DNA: TGTGCCAGCGGGGACAGGGCCTTCTACGAGCAGTACTTC
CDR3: CASGDRAFYEQYF

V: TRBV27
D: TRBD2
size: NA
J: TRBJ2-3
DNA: TGTGCCAGCAGTTTATCGTGGACTAGAGGGGATACGCAGTATTTT
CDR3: CASSLSWTRGDTQYF

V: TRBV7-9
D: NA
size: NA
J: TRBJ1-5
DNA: TGTGCCAGCAGCTTAAGCAATCAGCCCCAGCATTTT
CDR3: CASSLSNQPQHF

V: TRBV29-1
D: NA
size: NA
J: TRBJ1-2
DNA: TGCAGCGTTGATGCGGCAGGACTTGACTATGGCTACACCTTC
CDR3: CSVDAAGLDYGYTF

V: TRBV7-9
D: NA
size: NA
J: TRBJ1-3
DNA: TGTGCCAGCAGCTTAAATCGGGTAGTCTCTGGAAACACCATATATTTT
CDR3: CASSLNRVVSGNTIYF

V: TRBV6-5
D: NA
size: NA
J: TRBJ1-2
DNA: TGTGCCACCTCGGCGGGAGTCACCCGCTACACCTTC
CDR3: CATSAGVTRYTF

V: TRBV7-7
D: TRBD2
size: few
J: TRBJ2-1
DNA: TGTGCCAGCAGCCCGTCTACTAGCGGGAGCCCCAATGAGCAGTTCTTC
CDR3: CASSPSTSGSPNEQFF

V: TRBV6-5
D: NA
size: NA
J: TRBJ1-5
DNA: TGTGCCAGCAGTTATACAACAAATCAGCCCCAGCATTTT
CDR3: CASSYTTNQPQHF

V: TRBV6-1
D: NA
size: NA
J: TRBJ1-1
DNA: TGTGCCAGCAGTGACGGGGTGGGCACTGAAGCTTTCTTT
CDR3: CASSDGVGTEAFF

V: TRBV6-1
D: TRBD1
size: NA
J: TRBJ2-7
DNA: TGTGCCAGCAGGGAGGGACAGGGCTACTACGAGCAGTACTTC
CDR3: CASREGQGYYEQYF

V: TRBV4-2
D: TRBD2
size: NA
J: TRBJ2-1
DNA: TGTGCCAGCAGCCAGATGATAGGACTAGCTGTTGGCTCCTACAATGAGCAGTTCTTC
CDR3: CASSQMIGLAVGSYNEQFF

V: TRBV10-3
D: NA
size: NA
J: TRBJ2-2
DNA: TGTGCCATCAGTGTCTCTAGAGACACGAACACCGGGGAGCTGTTTTTT
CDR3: CAISVSRDTNTGELFF

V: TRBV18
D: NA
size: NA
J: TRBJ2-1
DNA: TGTGCCAGCTCACCTTTACTAACGGGGGAGCAGTTCTTC
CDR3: CASSPLLTGEQFF

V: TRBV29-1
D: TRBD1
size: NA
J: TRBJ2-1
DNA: TGCAGCGTTGACCGCCCGGTCCCCGGGACAGGCAGATACAATGAGCAGTTCTTC
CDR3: CSVDRPVPGTGRYNEQFF

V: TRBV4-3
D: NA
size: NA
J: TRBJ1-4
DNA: TGCGCCAGCAGCCAAGAATGGCAGGGGTACGAAAAACTGTTTTTT
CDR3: CASSQEWQGYEKLFF

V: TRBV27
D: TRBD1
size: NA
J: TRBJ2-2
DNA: TGTGCCAGCAGTTATCCGGGACAGGGGTCCACCGGGGAGCTGTTTTTT
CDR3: CASSYPGQGSTGELFF

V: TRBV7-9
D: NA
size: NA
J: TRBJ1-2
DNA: TGTGCCAGCAGCTTTGTCGGCCGCTATGGCTACACCTTC
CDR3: CASSFVGRYGYTF

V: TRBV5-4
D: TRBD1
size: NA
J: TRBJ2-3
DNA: TGTGCCAGCAGCTTGAGACAGGGGGGCAGCACAGATACGCAGTATTTT
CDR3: CASSLRQGGSTDTQYF

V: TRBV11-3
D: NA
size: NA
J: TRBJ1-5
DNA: TGTGCCAGCAGCTTAGGAGCAGCCTCTAGCAATCAGCCCCAGCATTTT
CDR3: CASSLGAASSNQPQHF

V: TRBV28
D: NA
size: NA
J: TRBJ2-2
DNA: TGTGCCAGCAGTTTAGGGGGGACTACCGGGGAGCTGTTTTTT
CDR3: CASSLGGTTGELFF

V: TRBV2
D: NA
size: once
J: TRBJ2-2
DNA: TGTGCCAGCAGTTGGGTTAACACCGGGGAGCTGTTTTTT
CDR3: CASSWVNTGELFF

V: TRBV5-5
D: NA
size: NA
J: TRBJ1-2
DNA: TGTGCCAGCAGCTTGGGATGGGTCCCTGCGCGCTACACCTTC
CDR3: CASSLGWVPARYTF

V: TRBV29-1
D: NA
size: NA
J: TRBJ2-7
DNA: TGCAGCGTTGGGAGCCAGGACGAGGTGCAGTACTTC
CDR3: CSVGSQDEVQYF

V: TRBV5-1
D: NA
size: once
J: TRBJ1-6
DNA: TGCGCCAGCAGCTTTAAACAGAGCTCCTATAATTCACCCCTCCACTTT
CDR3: CASSFKQSSYNSPLHF

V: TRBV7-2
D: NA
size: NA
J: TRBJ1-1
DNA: TGTGCCAGCAGCTTTTTGGGGGTGGGAGGTGCCACGAACACTGAAGCTTTCTTT
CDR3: CASSFLGVGGATNTEAFF

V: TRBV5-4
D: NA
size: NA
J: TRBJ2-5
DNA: TGTGCCAGCAGCCCAGTTGATGCTGGGCGGGAGACCCAGTACTTC
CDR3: CASSPVDAGRETQYF

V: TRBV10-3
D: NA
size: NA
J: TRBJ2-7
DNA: TGTGCCATCAGCCCTTTCGATTCATCCTACGAGCAGTACTTC
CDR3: CAISPFDSSYEQYF

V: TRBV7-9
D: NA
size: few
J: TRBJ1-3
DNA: TGTGCCAGCACCTTGTCTGAAAACACCATATATTTT
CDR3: CASTLSENTIYF

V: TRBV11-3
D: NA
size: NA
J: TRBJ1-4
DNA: TGTGCCAGCAGCTTAGATAACGGGACCCTAATCGGGGGGCTGTTTTTT
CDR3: CASSLDNGTLIGGLFF

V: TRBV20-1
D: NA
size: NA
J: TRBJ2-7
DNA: TGCAGTGCGACAGAGATTTACGAGCAGTACTTC
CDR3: CSATEIYEQYF

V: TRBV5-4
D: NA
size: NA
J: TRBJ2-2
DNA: TGTGCCAGCAGCTTGGTAGGTCAGAAGGAACGGGAGCTGTTTTTT
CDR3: CASSLVGQKERELFF

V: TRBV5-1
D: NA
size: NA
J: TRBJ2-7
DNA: TGCGCCAGCAGCCAACAACCCGGGACAACTTACGAGCAGTACTTC
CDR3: CASSQQPGTTYEQYF

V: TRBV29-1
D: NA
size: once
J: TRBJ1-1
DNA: TGCAGCGTTGCCCCCGGGTACACAGCGAACACTGAAGCTTTCTTT
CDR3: CSVAPGYTANTEAFF

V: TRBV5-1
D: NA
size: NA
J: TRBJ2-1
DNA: TGCGCCAGCAGCTCGGGGGACAGCTCCTACAATGAGCAGTTCTTC
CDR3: CASSSGDSSYNEQFF

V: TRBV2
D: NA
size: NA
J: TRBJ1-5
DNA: TGTGCCAGCCGATCAAGGCAGGGCAATCAGCCCCAGCATTTT
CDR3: CASRSRQGNQPQHF

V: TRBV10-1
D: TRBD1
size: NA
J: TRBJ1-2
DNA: TGCGCCCGCCGGGACAGGGTACCTACTAAGGGATGCACCTTC
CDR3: CARRDRVPTKGCTF

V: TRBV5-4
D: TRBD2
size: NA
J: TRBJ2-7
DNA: TGTGCCAGCAGCTTGGGTAGCGGGAGCCTCTACGAGCAGTACTTC
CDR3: CASSLGSGSLYEQYF

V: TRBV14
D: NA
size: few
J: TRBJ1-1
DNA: TGTGCCAGCAGCCAAGACACGGACACTGAAGCTTTCTTT
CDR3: CASSQDTDTEAFF

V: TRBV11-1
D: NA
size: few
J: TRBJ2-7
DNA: TGTGCCAGCAGCTTGTCCTCCTACGAGCAGTACTTC
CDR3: CASSLSSYEQYF

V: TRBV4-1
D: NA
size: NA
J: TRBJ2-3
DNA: TGCGCCAGCAGCCAAGATAGGGCGGGCCCAGATACGCAGTATTTT
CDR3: CASSQDRAGPDTQYF

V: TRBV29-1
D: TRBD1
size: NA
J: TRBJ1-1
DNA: TGCAGCGTTGAAAGGGACAGGGGGCCGGTCTCTGAAGCTTTCTTT
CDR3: CSVERDRGPVSEAFF

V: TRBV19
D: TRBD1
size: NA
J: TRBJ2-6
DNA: TGTGCCAGTAGCCTGCCGGGACAGGGTATATCTGGGGCCAACGTCCTGACTTTC
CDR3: CASSLPGQGISGANVLTF

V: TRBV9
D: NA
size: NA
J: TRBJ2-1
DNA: TGTGCCAGCAGCGTACGAGACAGGCCCTACAATGAGCAGTTCTTC
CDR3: CASSVRDRPYNEQFF

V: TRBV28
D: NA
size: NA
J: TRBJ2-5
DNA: TGTGCCAGCAGTTTGGAGCAGACCCGGGAGACCCAGTACTTC
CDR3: CASSLEQTRETQYF